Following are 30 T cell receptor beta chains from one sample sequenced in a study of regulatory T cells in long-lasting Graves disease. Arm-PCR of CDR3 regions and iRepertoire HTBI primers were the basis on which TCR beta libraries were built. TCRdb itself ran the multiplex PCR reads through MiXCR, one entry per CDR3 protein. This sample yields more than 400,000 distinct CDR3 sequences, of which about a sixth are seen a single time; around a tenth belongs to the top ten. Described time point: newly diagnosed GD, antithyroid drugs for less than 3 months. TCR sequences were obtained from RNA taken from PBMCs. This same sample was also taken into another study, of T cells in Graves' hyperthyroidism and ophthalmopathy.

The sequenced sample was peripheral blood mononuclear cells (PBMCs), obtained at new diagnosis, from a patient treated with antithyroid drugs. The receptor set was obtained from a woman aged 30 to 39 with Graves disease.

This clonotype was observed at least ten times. CDR3: CASIRGWRNTEAFF. Here the CDR3 DNA reads TGTGCCAGCATCCGGGGGTGGAGGAACACTGAAGCTTTCTTT. The rearrangement joins TRBV12-3 or TRBV12-4 to TRBJ1-1, with TRBD1 as a possible D gene (5 bases). CDR3 length equals 14 residues. V dropped 7 bases and J dropped 1 base, with 13 bases sitting between them.

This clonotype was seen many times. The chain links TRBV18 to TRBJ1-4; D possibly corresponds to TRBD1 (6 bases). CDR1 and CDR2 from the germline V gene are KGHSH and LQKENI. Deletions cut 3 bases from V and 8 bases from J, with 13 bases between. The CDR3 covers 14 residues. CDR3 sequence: CASSPSRGGEKLFF. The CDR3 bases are TGTGCCAGCTCACCGAGCAGGGGAGGGGAAAAACTGTTTTTT. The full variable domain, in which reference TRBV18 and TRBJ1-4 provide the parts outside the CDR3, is NAGVMQNPRHLVRRRGQEARLRCSPMKGHSHVYWYRQLPEEGLKFMVYLQKENIIDESGMPKERFSAEFPKEGPSILRIQQVVRGDSAAYFCASSPSRGGEKLFFGSGTQLSVL.

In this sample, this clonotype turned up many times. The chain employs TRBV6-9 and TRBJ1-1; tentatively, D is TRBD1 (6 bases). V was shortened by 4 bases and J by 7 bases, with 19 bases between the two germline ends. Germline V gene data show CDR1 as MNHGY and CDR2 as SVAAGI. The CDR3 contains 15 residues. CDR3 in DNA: TGTGCCAGCAGTTCGTCCAGGGGTTTGTGGCTTGAAGCTTTCTTT. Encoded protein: CASSSSRGLWLEAFF.

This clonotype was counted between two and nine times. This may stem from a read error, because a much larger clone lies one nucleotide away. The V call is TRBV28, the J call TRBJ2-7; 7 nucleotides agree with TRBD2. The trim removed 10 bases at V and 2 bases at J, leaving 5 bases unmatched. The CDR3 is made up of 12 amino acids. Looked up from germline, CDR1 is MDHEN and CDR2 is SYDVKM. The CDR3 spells CATRTRAYEQYF. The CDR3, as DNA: TGTGCCACCAGGACTAGGGCCTACGAGCAGTACTTC.

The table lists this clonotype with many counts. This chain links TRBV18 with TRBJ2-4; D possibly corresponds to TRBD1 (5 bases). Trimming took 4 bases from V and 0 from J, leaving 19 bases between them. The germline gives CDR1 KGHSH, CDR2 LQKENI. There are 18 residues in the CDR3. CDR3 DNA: TGTGCCAGCTCACAGATGGGGCAGCAACGACTAGCCAAAAACATTCAGTACTTC. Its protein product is CASSQMGQQRLAKNIQYF. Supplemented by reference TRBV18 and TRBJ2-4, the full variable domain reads NAGVMQNPRHLVRRRGQEARLRCSPMKGHSHVYWYRQLPEEGLKFMVYLQKENIIDESGMPKERFSAEFPKEGPSILRIQQVVRGDSAAYFCASSQMGQQRLAKNIQYFGAGTRLSVL.

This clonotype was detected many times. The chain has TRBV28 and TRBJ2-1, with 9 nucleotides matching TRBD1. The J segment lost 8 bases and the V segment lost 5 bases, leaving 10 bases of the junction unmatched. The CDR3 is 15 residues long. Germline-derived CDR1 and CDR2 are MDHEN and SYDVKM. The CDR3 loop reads CASSLLRTGVDEQFF. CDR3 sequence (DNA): TGTGCCAGCAGTCTTTTAAGGACAGGGGTGGATGAGCAGTTCTTC.

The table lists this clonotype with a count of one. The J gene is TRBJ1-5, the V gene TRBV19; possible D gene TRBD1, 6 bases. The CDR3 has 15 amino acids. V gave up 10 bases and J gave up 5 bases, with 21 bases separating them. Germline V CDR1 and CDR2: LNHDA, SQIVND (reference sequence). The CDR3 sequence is CATETRTVSHQPQHF. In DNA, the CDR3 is TGTGCCACCGAGACTCGGACAGTAAGTCATCAGCCCCAGCATTTT.

The CDR3 nucleotides are TGTGCCAGCAGTTCGGACAGGACCTATGGCTACACCTTC. Protein product: CASSSDRTYGYTF. The rearrangement joins TRBV9 to TRBJ1-2; TRBD1 matches 7 bases. The germline CDR1 and CDR2 sequences are SGDLS and YYNGEE. V trimming: 5 bases; J trimming: 4 bases; junction bases outside the gene matches: 5. The CDR3 covers 13 residues.

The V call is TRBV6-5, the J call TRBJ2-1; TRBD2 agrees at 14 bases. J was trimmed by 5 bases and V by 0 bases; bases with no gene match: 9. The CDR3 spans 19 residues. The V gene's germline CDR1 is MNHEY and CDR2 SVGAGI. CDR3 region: CASSYSWTSGRPSHNEQFF. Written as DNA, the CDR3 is TGTGCCAGCAGTTACTCCTGGACTAGCGGGAGGCCTTCCCACAATGAGCAGTTCTTC.

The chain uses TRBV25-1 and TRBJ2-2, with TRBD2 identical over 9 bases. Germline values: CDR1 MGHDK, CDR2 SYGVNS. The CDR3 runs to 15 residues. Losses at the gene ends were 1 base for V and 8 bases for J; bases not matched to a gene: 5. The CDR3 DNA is TGTGCCAGCAGTGAATTGTATAGCGGGAGTGGGGAGCTGTTTTTT. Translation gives CASSELYSGSGELFF. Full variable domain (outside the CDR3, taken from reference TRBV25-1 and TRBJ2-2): EADIYQTPRYLVIGTGKKITLECSQTMGHDKMYWYQQDPGMELHLIHYSYGVNSTEKGDLSSESTVSRIRTEHFPLTLESARPSHTSQYLCASSELYSGSGELFFGEGSRLTVL.

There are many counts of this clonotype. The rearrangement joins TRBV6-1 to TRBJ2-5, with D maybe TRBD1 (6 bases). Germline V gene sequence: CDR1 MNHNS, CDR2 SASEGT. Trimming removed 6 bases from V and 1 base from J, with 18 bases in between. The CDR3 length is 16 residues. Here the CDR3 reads CASSRTVRTIQETQYF. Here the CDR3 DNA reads TGTGCCAGCAGCCGGACAGTAAGAACTATCCAAGAGACCCAGTACTTC.

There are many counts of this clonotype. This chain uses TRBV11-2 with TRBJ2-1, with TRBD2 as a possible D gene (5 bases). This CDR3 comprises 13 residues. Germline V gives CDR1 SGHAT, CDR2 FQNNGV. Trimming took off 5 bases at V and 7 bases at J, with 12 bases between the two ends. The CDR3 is CASSVDGGNEQFF. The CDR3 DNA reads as TGTGCCAGCAGCGTGGACGGAGGTAATGAGCAGTTCTTC.

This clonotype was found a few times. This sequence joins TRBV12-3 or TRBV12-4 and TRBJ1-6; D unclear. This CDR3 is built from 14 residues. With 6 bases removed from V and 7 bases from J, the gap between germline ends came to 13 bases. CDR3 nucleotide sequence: TGTGCCAGCAGATTGGGCCCCTTCAATTCACCCCTCCACTTT. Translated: CASRLGPFNSPLHF.

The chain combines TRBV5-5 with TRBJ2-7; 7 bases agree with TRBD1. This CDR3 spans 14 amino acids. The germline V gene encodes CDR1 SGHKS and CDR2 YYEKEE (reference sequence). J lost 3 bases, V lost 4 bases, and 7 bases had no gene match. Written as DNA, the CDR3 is TGTGCCAGCAGCAGAGGGGACAGCCTCTACGAGCAGTACTTC. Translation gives CASSRGDSLYEQYF.

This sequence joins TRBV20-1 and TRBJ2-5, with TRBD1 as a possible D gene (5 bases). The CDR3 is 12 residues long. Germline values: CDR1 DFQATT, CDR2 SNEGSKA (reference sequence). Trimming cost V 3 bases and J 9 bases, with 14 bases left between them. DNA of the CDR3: TGCAGTGCTAGGGGCAGGGATTGGTCCCAGTACTTC. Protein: CSARGRDWSQYF.

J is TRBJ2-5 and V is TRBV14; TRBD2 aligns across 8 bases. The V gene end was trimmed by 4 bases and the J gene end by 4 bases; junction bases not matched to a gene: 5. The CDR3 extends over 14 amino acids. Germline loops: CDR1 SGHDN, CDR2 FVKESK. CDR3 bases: TGTGCCAGCAGCCGAGGGCTAGCGGGAGAGACCCAGTACTTC. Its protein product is CASSRGLAGETQYF. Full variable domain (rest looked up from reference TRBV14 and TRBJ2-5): EAGVTQFPSHSVIEKGQTVTLRCDPISGHDNLYWYRRVMGKEIKFLLHFVKESKQDESGMPNNRFLAERTGGTYSTLKVQPAELEDSGVYFCASSRGLAGETQYFGPGTRLLVL.

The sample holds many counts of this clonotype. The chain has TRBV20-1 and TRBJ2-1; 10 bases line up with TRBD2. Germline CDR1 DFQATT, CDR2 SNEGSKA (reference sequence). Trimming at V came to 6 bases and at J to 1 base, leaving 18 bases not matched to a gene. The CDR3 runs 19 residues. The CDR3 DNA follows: TGCAGTGCGGCTTATAGGATAATGGGGGGACTAGCGTCCTACAATGAGCAGTTCTTC. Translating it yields CSAAYRIMGGLASYNEQFF.

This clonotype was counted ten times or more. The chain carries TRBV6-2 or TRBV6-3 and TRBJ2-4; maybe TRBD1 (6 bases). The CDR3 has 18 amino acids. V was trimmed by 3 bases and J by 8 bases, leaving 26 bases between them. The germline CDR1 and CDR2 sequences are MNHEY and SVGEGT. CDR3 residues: CASSYGMWGRSKGDIQYF. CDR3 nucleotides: TGTGCCAGCAGTTATGGGATGTGGGGTCGATCAAAGGGGGACATTCAGTACTTC.

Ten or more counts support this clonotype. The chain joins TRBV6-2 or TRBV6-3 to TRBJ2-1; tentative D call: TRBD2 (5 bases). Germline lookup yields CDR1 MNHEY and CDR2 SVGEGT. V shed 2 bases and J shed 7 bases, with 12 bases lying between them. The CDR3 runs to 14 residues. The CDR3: CASSYGPTGNEQFF. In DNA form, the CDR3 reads TGTGCCAGCAGTTACGGGCCTACGGGGAATGAGCAGTTCTTC.

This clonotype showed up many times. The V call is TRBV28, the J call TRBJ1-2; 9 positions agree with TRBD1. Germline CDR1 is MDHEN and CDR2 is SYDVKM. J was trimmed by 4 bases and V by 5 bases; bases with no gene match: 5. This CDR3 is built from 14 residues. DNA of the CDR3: TGTGCCAGCAGTAAGACAGGGGGGTCCTATGGCTACACCTTC. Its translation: CASSKTGGSYGYTF.

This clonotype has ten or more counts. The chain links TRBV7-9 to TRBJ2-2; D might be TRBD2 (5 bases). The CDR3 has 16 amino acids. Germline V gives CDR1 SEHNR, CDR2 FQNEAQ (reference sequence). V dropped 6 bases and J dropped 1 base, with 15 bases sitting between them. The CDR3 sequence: CASRVTGLWNTGELFF. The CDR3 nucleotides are TGTGCCAGCAGGGTAACGGGGTTGTGGAACACCGGGGAGCTGTTTTTT.

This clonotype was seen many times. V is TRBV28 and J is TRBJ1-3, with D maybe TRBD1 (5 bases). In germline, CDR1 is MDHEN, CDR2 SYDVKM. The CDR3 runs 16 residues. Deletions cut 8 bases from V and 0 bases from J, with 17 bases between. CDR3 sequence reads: CASSNSGGYSGNTIYF. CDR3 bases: TGTGCCAGCTCTAACTCGGGGGGGTACTCTGGAAACACCATATATTTT. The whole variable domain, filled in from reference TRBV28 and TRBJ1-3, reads DVKVTQSSRYLVKRTGEKVFLECVQDMDHENMFWYRQDPGLGLRLIYFSYDVKMKEKGDIPEGYSVSREKKERFSLILESASTNQTSMYLCASSNSGGYSGNTIYFGEGSWLTVV.

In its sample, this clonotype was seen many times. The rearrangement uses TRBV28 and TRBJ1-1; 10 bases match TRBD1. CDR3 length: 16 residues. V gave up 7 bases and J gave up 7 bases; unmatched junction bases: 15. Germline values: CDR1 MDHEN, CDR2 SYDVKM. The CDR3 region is CASTNPGDRGQGEAFF. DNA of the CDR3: TGTGCCAGCACCAATCCGGGTGACAGGGGGCAGGGTGAAGCTTTCTTT. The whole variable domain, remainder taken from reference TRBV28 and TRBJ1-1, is DVKVTQSSRYLVKRTGEKVFLECVQDMDHENMFWYRQDPGLGLRLIYFSYDVKMKEKGDIPEGYSVSREKKERFSLILESASTNQTSMYLCASTNPGDRGQGEAFFGQGTRLTVV.

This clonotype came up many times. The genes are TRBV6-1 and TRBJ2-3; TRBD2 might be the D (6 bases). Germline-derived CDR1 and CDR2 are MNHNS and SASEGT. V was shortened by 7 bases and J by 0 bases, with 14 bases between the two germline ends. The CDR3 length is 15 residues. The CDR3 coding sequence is TGTGCCAGCAACCCACTAGCAGCGAGCACAGATACGCAGTATTTT. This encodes CASNPLAASTDTQYF.

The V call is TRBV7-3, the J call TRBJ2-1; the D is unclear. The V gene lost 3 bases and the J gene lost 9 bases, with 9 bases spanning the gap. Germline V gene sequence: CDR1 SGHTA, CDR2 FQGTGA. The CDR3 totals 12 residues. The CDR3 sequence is CASSFGDGEQFF. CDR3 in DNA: TGTGCCAGCAGCTTTGGCGATGGTGAGCAGTTCTTC.

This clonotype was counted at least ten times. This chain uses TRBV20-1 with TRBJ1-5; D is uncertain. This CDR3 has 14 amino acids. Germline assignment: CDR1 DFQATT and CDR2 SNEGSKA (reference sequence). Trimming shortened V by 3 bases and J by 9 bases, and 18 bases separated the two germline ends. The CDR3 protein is CSASRRIPGSPQHF. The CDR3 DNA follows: TGCAGTGCTAGTCGGCGGATTCCCGGGTCGCCCCAGCATTTT.

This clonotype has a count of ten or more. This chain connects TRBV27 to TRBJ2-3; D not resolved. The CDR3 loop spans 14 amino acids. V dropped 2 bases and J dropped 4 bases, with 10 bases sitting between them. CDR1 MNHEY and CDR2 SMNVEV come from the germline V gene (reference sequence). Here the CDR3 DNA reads TGTGCCAGCAGTTTAGCGGACGGCCCAGATACGCAGTATTTT. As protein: CASSLADGPDTQYF.

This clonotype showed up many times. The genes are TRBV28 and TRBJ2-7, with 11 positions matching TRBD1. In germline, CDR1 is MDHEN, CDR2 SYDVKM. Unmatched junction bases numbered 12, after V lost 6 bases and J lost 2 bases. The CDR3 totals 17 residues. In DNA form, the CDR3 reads TGTGCCAGCAGCCCGGGGGGACAGGGGGTTTTCACCTACGAGCAGTACTTC. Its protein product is CASSPGGQGVFTYEQYF.

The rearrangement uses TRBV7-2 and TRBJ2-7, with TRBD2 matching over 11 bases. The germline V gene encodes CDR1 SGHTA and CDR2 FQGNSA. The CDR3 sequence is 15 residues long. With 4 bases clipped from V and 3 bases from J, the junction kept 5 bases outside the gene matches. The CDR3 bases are TGTGCCAGCAGCTCTGGACTAGCGGGCAGCTACGAGCAGTACTTC. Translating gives CASSSGLAGSYEQYF. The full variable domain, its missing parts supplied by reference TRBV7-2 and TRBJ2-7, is GAGVSQSPSNKVTEKGKDVELRCDPISGHTALYWYRQSLGQGLEFLIYFQGNSAPDKSGLPSDRFSAERTGGSVSTLTIQRTQQEDSAVYLCASSSGLAGSYEQYFGPGTRLTVT.

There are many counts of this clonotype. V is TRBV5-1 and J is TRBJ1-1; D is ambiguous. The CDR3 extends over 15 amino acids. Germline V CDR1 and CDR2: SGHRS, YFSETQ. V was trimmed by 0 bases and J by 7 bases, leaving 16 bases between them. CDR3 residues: CASSLVVGPLIEAFF. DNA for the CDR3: TGCGCCAGCAGCTTGGTAGTCGGGCCTTTGATTGAAGCTTTCTTT.